The 31 T cell receptor beta chains presented below share a single source sample, sequenced in a study of OX40 agonist ivuxolimab in advanced cancers. Profiled with immunoSEQ multiplex PCR; TCRdb holds only in-frame clones, not every one. The data show tens of thousands of clones, 86% seen once. The sequencing used CD4+ or CD8+ T cells sorted from blood, collected in a trial of the OX40 agonist ivuxolimab. All receptors come from an adult with an advanced solid tumor such as melanoma, head and neck, liver or kidney cancer.

V gene TRBV19 combines with J gene TRBJ2-2; the D gene is possibly TRBD2 (7 bases). CDR3 length: 13 amino acids. Trimming pared 7 bases from V and 7 bases from J, leaving 13 bases between. Germline CDR1 is LNHDA and CDR2 is SQIVND (reference sequence). The CDR3 loop is CASIKGEGGELFF. The CDR3 DNA reads TGTGCCAGTATCAAGGGGGAGGGCGGGGAGCTGTTTTTT.

Comment on this clone: This same CDR3 is encoded by further DNA sequences in the sample. V usage is TRBV10-1 and J usage is TRBJ2-3, with 9 bases matching TRBD1. The CDR3 consists of 15 residues. The V gene end was trimmed by 3 bases and the J gene end by 7 bases; junction bases not matched to a gene: 8. CDR1 and CDR2 from the germline V gene are WNHNN and SYGVQD (reference sequence). The CDR3 nucleotides read TGCGCCAGCAGTGATATGGGGACAGGGATGAATACGCAGTATTTT. This codes for CASSDMGTGMNTQYF.

This chain links TRBV6-5 with TRBJ2-7; D possibly corresponds to TRBD1 (5 bases). This CDR3 has 13 amino acids. Trimming stripped 7 bases from V and 5 bases from J, with 15 bases between. CDR1 MNHEY and CDR2 SVGAGI come from the germline V gene. The CDR3 DNA sequence: TGTGCCAGCAAGGCAGGGATACTCAACGAGCAGTACTTC. Translating gives CASKAGILNEQYF.

The chain joins TRBV14 to TRBJ2-5; D is tentatively TRBD1 or TRBD2 (5 bases each). This CDR3 comprises 14 residues. CDR1 is SGHDN and CDR2 is FVKESK in the germline V gene. The V and J ends lost 4 bases and 2 bases respectively, with 11 bases between them. CDR3 region: CASSRGRSQETQYF. CDR3 sequence (DNA): TGTGCCAGCAGCCGGGGACGGTCACAAGAGACCCAGTACTTC. Filled out from reference TRBV14 and TRBJ2-5, the complete variable domain reads EAGVTQFPSHSVIEKGQTVTLRCDPISGHDNLYWYRRVMGKEIKFLLHFVKESKQDESGMPNNRFLAERTGGTYSTLKVQPAELEDSGVYFCASSRGRSQETQYFGPGTRLLVL.

This rearrangement joins TRBV19 to TRBJ2-2; 7 positions match TRBD1. Germline V CDR1 and CDR2: LNHDA, SQIVND (reference sequence). V trimming: 7 bases; J trimming: 2 bases; junction bases outside the gene matches: 4. The CDR3 has 14 residues. The chain's CDR3 is CASNDRANTGELFF. The CDR3 bases are TGTGCCAGTAACGACAGGGCCAACACCGGGGAGCTGTTTTTT.

This clone was counted a single time. This chain connects TRBV21-1 to TRBJ2-5; the DNA was not used to check the table's D call, TRBD2. TRBV21-1 is described as a pseudogene. This CDR3 contains 14 residues. The CDR3 spells CASSKAIVWETQYF. The CDR3 DNA follows: TGTGCCAGCAGCAAAGCCATAGTCTGGGAGACCCAGTACTTC.

The chain is built from TRBV5-4 and TRBJ2-2; 13 nucleotides agree with TRBD2. The CDR3 is 15 residues long. V shed 6 bases, J shed 5 bases, and the junction held 4 bases outside the gene matches. Germline V gene lookup returns CDR1 SGHNT and CDR2 YYREEE (reference sequence). In DNA form, the CDR3 reads TGTGCCAGCACCCCGGGACTAGCGGGAACCGGGGAGCTGTTTTTT. Protein sequence: CASTPGLAGTGELFF.

This clone has more than one count but fewer than ten. V usage is TRBV18 and J usage is TRBJ2-7; D possibly corresponds to TRBD1 (6 bases). The CDR3 is made up of 13 amino acids. V was pared by 3 bases and J by 3 bases, with 9 bases between. Germline V lookup: CDR1 KGHSH, CDR2 LQKENI. The CDR3 is CASSPGANYEQYF. As DNA, the CDR3 is TGTGCCAGCTCACCGGGGGCGAACTACGAGCAGTACTTC.

The chain carries TRBV7-6 and TRBJ2-3; D might be TRBD2 (6 bases). Germline assignment: CDR1 SGHVS and CDR2 FNYEAQ. The V end was cut by 2 bases, the J end by 0 bases, with 12 bases between. The CDR3 runs 16 residues. As DNA, the CDR3 is TGTGCCAGCAGCTTACTCGGCGCGGGGAGCACAGATACGCAGTATTTT. It specifies CASSLLGAGSTDTQYF. Drawing the rest from reference TRBV7-6 and TRBJ2-3, the complete variable domain is GAGVSQSPRYKVTKRGQDVALRCDPISGHVSLYWYRQALGQGPEFLTYFNYEAQQDKSGLPNDRFSAERPEGSISTLTIQRTEQRDSAMYRCASSLLGAGSTDTQYFGPGTRLTVL.

The chain combines TRBV7-8 with TRBJ1-3; possible D gene TRBD1, 6 bases. CDR3 length: 16 residues. Between the trimmed V and J ends, which lost 4 bases and 0 bases, there was a span of 13 bases. Germline CDR1 and CDR2: SGHVS and FQNEAQ. CDR3 DNA: TGTGCCAGCAGCTCCGGACAGAGCCTCTCTGGAAACACCATATATTTT. Residues: CASSSGQSLSGNTIYF. The full variable domain, in which reference TRBV7-8 and TRBJ1-3 provide the parts outside the CDR3, is GAGVSQSPRYKVAKRGQDVALRCDPISGHVSLFWYQQALGQGPEFLTYFQNEAQLDKSGLPSDRFFAERPEGSVSTLKIQRTQQEDSAVYLCASSSGQSLSGNTIYFGEGSWLTVV.

V gene TRBV6-5 combines with J gene TRBJ2-7; 15 bases fit TRBD2. The CDR3 covers 15 residues. The V segment lost 6 bases and the J segment 4 bases; nucleotides outside the gene matches: 4. The germline V gene encodes CDR1 MNHEY and CDR2 SVGAGI. DNA of the CDR3: TGTGCCAGCAGACCCGGGACTAGCGGGAGGTACGAGCAGTACTTC. Translation: CASRPGTSGRYEQYF.

This clone was found once. The rearrangement joins TRBV6-1 to TRBJ2-1; TRBD2 is a possible D gene (5 bases). The V end was cut by 6 bases, the J end by 9 bases, with 12 bases between. Germline CDR1 and CDR2: MNHNS and SASEGT. This CDR3 has 12 amino acids. DNA for the CDR3: TGTGCCAGCAGAATTAGCGTTGCTGAGCAGTTCTTC. It codes for CASRISVAEQFF.

The gene calls are TRBV7-3 and TRBJ2-1; D is unresolved. The CDR3 totals 13 residues. Trimming pared 1 base from V and 8 bases from J, leaving 9 bases between. The germline V gene has CDR1 SGHTA and CDR2 FQGTGA. The CDR3 DNA is TGTGCCAGCAGCTTAAGCCCGATCGATGAGCAGTTCTTC. This codes for CASSLSPIDEQFF. Full variable domain (rest looked up from reference TRBV7-3 and TRBJ2-1): GAGVSQTPSNKVTEKGKYVELRCDPISGHTALYWYRQSLGQGPEFLIYFQGTGAADDSGLPNDRFFAVRPEGSVSTLKIQRTERGDSAVYLCASSLSPIDEQFFGPGTRLTVL.

The chain carries TRBV7-6 and TRBJ2-2; 11 nucleotides agree with TRBD2. From germline, CDR1 is SGHVS and CDR2 FNYEAQ. With V trimmed by 4 bases and J by 8 bases, 9 bases remained unmatched. CDR3 length equals 16 residues. In DNA, the CDR3 is TGTGCCAGCAGCTCGATTAGCGGGAGGGCCCAGGGGGAGCTGTTTTTT. It is translated as CASSSISGRAQGELFF.

CDR3 loop: CASSLIRGNEQFF. CDR3 bases: TGCGCCAGCAGCTTGATCAGGGGGAATGAGCAGTTCTTC. The chain recombines TRBV5-1 with TRBJ2-1; 7 nucleotides agree with TRBD1. CDR1 is SGHRS and CDR2 is YFSETQ in the germline V gene. CDR3 length: 13 residues. Unmatched junction bases numbered 2, after V lost 1 base and J lost 7 bases.

The CDR3 DNA reads as TGTGCCAGTAGTATCGATGGACAGCTCTTAGACATTCAGTACTTC. Translating it yields CASSIDGQLLDIQYF. V is TRBV19 and J is TRBJ2-4; D is perhaps TRBD1 (6 bases). CDR1 LNHDA and CDR2 SQIVND come from the germline V gene (reference sequence). The V and J ends lost 3 bases and 8 bases respectively, with 17 bases between them. The CDR3 consists of 15 residues.

The chain couples TRBV9 to TRBJ2-1; 9 positions match TRBD2. This CDR3 has 15 amino acids. Trimming removed 0 bases from V and 4 bases from J; junction bases left unmatched: 2. Per germline, CDR1 SGDLS and CDR2 YYNGEE. The CDR3 here is CASSVDLAGYNEQFF. CDR3 nucleotide sequence: TGTGCCAGCAGCGTAGATCTAGCGGGGTACAATGAGCAGTTCTTC.

The rearrangement joins TRBV15 to TRBJ2-2; maybe TRBD1 (5 bases). The CDR3 spans 14 residues. Germline V gene lookup returns CDR1 LNHNV and CDR2 YYDKDF (reference sequence). Trimming removed 0 bases from V and 7 bases from J, with 9 bases in between. The CDR3: CATSRDKGNGELFF. CDR3 bases: TGTGCCACCAGCAGAGATAAGGGGAACGGGGAGCTGTTTTTT.

The genes are TRBV9 and TRBJ2-7; D tentatively reads TRBD1 or TRBD2 (5 bases each). Trimming cost V 5 bases and J 7 bases, with 19 bases left between them. The CDR3 totals 14 residues. From germline, CDR1 is SGDLS and CDR2 YYNGEE. The CDR3 nucleotides read TGTGCCAGCAGTTCGGGGCAGGGCCTCGGAGAGCAGTACTTC. This sequence encodes CASSSGQGLGEQYF.

V gene TRBV28 combines with J gene TRBJ2-5; D is unresolved. Germline V gene lookup returns CDR1 MDHEN and CDR2 SYDVKM. The CDR3 loop spans 15 amino acids. V was cut by 10 bases and J by 4 bases, with 22 bases left in between. The CDR3 loop is CATHHGSHGGETQYF. The CDR3 region has the DNA TGTGCCACCCACCACGGGTCTCATGGCGGAGAGACCCAGTACTTC.

The chain joins TRBV19 to TRBJ2-5; D perhaps matches TRBD1 (5 bases). Trimming left V 6 bases short and J 5 bases short, with 16 bases between. The CDR3 consists of 14 residues. Germline V gene data show CDR1 as LNHDA and CDR2 as SQIVND (reference sequence). CDR3 bases: TGTGCCAGTAGCGACCGACAGCTTAGGGAGACCCAGTACTTC. It codes for CASSDRQLRETQYF.

The chain is built from TRBV19 and TRBJ1-1; no clear D. V lost 6 bases and J lost 2, with 4 bases in between. From germline, CDR1 is LNHDA and CDR2 SQIVND (reference sequence). The CDR3 is 11 residues long. The CDR3 nucleotides read TGTGCCAGTAGGCATAACACTGAAGCTTTCTTT. The encoded protein is CASRHNTEAFF.

The chain recombines TRBV28 with TRBJ1-5; no definite D call. In germline, CDR1 is MDHEN, CDR2 SYDVKM. Trimming removed 7 bases at V and 3 bases at J, with 7 bases between. The length of the CDR3 is 12 residues. In nucleotides, the CDR3 is TGTGCCAGCAAGGGTCCCAATCAGCCCCAGCATTTT. Protein sequence: CASKGPNQPQHF.

The chain carries TRBV9 and TRBJ2-2; no clear D. CDR3 size: 14 residues. V was trimmed by 3 bases and J by 0 bases, leaving 6 bases between them. Germline lookup yields CDR1 SGDLS and CDR2 YYNGEE. The CDR3 reads CASSGRTNTGELFF. The CDR3 region has the DNA TGTGCCAGCAGCGGGAGAACGAACACCGGGGAGCTGTTTTTT. The full variable domain, rest sourced from reference TRBV9 and TRBJ2-2, is DSGVTQTPKHLITATGQRVTLRCSPRSGDLSVYWYQQSLDQGLQFLIQYYNGEERAKGNILERFSAQQFPDLHSELNLSSLELGDSALYFCASSGRTNTGELFFGEGSRLTVL.

In DNA, the CDR3 is TGTGCCAGCAGCCCCGGACTAGCGGGAGGGAAAAGCACCGGGGAGCTGTTTTTT. This gives the protein CASSPGLAGGKSTGELFF. The chain recombines TRBV5-4 with TRBJ2-2; 15 bases are a match to TRBD2. Germline loops: CDR1 SGHNT, CDR2 YYREEE (reference sequence). Trimming cost V 4 bases and J 4 bases; bases outside gene matches: 8. The CDR3 loop spans 18 amino acids.

The V gene is TRBV7-6, the J gene TRBJ2-7, with D possibly being TRBD1 or TRBD2 (7 bases each). This CDR3 contains 16 residues. Per the germline V gene, CDR1 is SGHVS and CDR2 is FNYEAQ. The V and J ends lost 3 bases and 6 bases respectively, with 21 bases between them. CDR3 protein: CASSLEQGTGGGEQYF. CDR3 DNA: TGTGCCAGCAGCTTGGAACAGGGGACTGGGGGGGGCGAGCAGTACTTC.

The chain links TRBV6-1 to TRBJ2-6; unclear D gene. Between the trimmed V and J ends, which lost 3 bases and 0 bases, there was a span of 6 bases. This CDR3 is built from 15 residues. The germline V gene has CDR1 MNHNS and CDR2 SASEGT. CDR3: CASSDWRSGANVLTF. The CDR3 bases are TGTGCCAGCAGTGATTGGCGCTCTGGGGCCAACGTCCTGACTTTC.

In its sample, this clone was seen once. Here the CDR3 reads CASSRTQNTEAFF. The DNA of the CDR3 is TGTGCCAGCAGTCGGACACAGAACACTGAAGCTTTCTTT. The chain recombines TRBV6-5 with TRBJ1-1; TRBD1 is a possible D gene (5 bases). The CDR3 covers 13 residues. Per germline, CDR1 MNHEY and CDR2 SVGAGI. Between the trimmed V and J ends, which lost 5 bases and 1 base, there was a span of 8 bases.

J is TRBJ2-7 and V is TRBV28; 9 bases map to TRBD2. The CDR3 length is 14 residues. J lost 4 bases, V lost 3 bases, and 4 bases had no gene match. Germline V lookup: CDR1 MDHEN, CDR2 SYDVKM. CDR3 coding DNA: TGTGCCAGCAGTTTCGTAGGACTAGCGTACGAGCAGTACTTC. It is translated as CASSFVGLAYEQYF.

This clone was found once. The V call is TRBV28, the J call TRBJ2-7; D gene uncertain. Trimming shortened V by 3 bases and J by 6 bases, and 12 bases separated the two germline ends. CDR1 and CDR2 (germline): MDHEN, SYDVKM. The CDR3 totals 13 residues. The CDR3 reads CASSFPSRGEQYF. The CDR3 DNA reads TGTGCCAGCAGTTTTCCCTCGAGAGGCGAGCAGTACTTC.

The rearrangement links TRBV9 to TRBJ2-1, with 10 bases identical to TRBD2. Trimming cost V 0 bases and J 8 bases; bases outside gene matches: 8. Germline CDR1 and CDR2: SGDLS and YYNGEE. The CDR3 is made up of 16 amino acids. The CDR3 region is CASSVVASGSRHEQFF. In nucleotides, the CDR3 is TGTGCCAGCAGCGTAGTGGCTAGCGGGAGTAGGCATGAGCAGTTCTTC.